This entry describes one T cell receptor beta chain. The data derive from a study of control samples from healthy donors and cancer patients. Clones were sequenced by immunoSEQ multiplex PCR, and TCRdb holds only the in-frame ones, with some missing. The table shows around 93,000 clones, with around 90% occurring only once. V was shortened by 2 bases and J by 2 bases, with 8 bases between the two germline ends. The CDR3 has 14 amino acids. The V call is TRBV5-3, the J call TRBJ1-5; D is unresolved. TRBV5-3 falls under the ORF class, with uncertain function. This clonotype was sampled from a man under 40 in good health. Sequences were obtained from blood. CDR3 region: CARSFISGNQPQHF. CDR3 sequence (DNA): TGTGCCAGAAGCTTTATCTCCGGCAATCAGCCCCAGCATTTT.